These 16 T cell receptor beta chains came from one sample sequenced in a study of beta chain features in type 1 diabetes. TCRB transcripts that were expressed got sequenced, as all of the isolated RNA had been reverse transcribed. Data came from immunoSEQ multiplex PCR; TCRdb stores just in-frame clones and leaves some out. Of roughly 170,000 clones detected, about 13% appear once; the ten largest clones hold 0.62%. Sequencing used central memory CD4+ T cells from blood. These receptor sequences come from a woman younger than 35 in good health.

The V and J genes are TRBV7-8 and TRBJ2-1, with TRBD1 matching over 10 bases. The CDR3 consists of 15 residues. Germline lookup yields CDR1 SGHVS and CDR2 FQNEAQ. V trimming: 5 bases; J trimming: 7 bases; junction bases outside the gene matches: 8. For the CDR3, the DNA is TGTGCCAGCAGCCGTGTAGGGACAGGGGTAAATGAGCAGTTCTTC. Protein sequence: CASSRVGTGVNEQFF.

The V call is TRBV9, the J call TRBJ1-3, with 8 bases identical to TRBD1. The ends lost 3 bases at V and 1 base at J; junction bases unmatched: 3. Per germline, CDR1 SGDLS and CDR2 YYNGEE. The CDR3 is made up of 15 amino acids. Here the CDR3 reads CASSAQGGSGNTIYF. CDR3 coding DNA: TGTGCCAGCAGCGCACAGGGGGGTTCTGGAAACACCATATATTTT.

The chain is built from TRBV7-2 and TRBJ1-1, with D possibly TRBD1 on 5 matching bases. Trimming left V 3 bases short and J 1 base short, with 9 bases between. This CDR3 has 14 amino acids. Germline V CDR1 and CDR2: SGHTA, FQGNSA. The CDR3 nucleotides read TGTGCCAGCAGCTTTCAGGGCGGGAACACTGAAGCTTTCTTT. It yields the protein CASSFQGGNTEAFF.

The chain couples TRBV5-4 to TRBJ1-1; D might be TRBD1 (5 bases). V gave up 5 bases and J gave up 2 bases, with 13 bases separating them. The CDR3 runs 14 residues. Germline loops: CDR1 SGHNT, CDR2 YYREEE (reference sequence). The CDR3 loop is CASSSGHINTEAFF. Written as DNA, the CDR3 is TGTGCCAGCAGTTCTGGACATATTAACACTGAAGCTTTCTTT.

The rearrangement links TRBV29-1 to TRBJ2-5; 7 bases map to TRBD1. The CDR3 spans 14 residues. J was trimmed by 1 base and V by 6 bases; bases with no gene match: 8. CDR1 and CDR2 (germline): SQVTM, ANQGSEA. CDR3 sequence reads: CSVGTGTVQETQYF. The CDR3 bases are TGCAGCGTAGGAACCGGGACAGTCCAAGAGACCCAGTACTTC.

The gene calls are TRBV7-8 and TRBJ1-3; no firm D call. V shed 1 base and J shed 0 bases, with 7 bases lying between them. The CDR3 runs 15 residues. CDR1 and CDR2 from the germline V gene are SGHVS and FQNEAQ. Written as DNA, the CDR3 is TGTGCCAGCAGCTTAGAATCGTACTCTGGAAACACCATATATTTT. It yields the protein CASSLESYSGNTIYF.

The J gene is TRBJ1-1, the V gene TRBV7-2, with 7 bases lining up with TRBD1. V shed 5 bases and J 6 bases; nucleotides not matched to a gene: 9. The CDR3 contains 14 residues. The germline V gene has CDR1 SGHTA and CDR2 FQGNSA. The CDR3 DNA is TGTGCCAGCAGCCCCAGACAGGGTTTAGCTGAAGCTTTCTTT. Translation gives CASSPRQGLAEAFF. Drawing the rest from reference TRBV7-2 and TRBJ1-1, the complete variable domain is GAGVSQSPSNKVTEKGKDVELRCDPISGHTALYWYRQSLGQGLEFLIYFQGNSAPDKSGLPSDRFSAERTGGSVSTLTIQRTQQEDSAVYLCASSPRQGLAEAFFGQGTRLTVV.

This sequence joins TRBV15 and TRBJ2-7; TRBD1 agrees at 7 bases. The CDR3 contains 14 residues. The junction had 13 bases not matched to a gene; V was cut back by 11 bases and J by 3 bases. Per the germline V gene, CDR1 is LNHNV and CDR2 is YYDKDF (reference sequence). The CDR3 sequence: CAGAPGGPLYEQYF. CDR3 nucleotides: TGTGCCGGGGCCCCAGGGGGACCTCTCTACGAGCAGTACTTC.

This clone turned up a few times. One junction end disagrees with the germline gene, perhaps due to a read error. This CDR3 is CASSLGQGLAYEQYF. CDR3 bases: TGTGCTAGCAGCTTAGGTCAGGGACTGGCCTACGAGCAGTACTTC. The chain is built from TRBV7-7 and TRBJ2-7, with TRBD2 as a possible D gene (6 bases). CDR3 length: 15 residues. Germline CDR1 SSHAT, CDR2 FNYEAQ (reference sequence).

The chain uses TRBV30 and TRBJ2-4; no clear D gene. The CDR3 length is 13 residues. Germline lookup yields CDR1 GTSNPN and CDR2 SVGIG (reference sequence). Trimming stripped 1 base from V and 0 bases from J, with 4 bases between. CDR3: CAWSGGAKNIQYF. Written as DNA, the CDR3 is TGTGCCTGGAGTGGCGGAGCCAAAAACATTCAGTACTTC.

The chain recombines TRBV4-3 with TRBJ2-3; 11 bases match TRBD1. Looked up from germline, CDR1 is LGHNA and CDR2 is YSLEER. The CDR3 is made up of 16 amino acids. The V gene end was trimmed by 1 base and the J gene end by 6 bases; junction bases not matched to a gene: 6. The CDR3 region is CASSQGAGTGGDTQYF. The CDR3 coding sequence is TGCGCCAGCAGCCAAGGGGCCGGGACAGGGGGTGATACGCAGTATTTT.

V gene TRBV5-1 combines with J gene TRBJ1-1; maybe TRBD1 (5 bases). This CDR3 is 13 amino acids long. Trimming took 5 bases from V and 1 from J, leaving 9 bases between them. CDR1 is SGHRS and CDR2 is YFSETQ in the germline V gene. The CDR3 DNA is TGCGCCAGCAGGACAGAGGAGAACACTGAAGCTTTCTTT. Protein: CASRTEENTEAFF.

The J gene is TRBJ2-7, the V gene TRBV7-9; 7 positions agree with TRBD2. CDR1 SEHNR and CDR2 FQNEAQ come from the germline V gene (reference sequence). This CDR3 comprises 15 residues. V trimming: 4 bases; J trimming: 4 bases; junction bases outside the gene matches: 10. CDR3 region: CASSSGLVGLYEQYF. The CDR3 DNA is TGTGCCAGCAGCTCCGGACTAGTCGGATTGTACGAGCAGTACTTC.

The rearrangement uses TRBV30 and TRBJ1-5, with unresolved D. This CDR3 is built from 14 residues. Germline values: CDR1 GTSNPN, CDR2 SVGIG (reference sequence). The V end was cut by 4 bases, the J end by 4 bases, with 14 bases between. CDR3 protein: CAWTLSRGNQPQHF. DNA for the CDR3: TGTGCCTGGACCCTCTCCCGGGGAAATCAGCCCCAGCATTTT.

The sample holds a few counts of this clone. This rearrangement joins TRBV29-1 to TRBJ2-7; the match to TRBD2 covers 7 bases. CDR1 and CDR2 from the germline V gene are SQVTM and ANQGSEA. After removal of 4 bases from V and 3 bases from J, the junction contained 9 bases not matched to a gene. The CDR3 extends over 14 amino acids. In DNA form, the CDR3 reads TGCAGCGTTGTGGAGGGAGGGTCGGGCTACGAGCAGTACTTC. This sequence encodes CSVVEGGSGYEQYF.

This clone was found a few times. CDR3 nucleotides: TGTGCCAGCAGTGATCGAGGGAGTCGAGTAACTGAAGCTTTCTTT. This codes for CASSDRGSRVTEAFF. The rearrangement uses TRBV2 and TRBJ1-1; D is undetermined. This CDR3 comprises 15 residues. V lost 3 bases and J 5 bases, leaving 16 bases between the germline ends. The germline V gene encodes CDR1 SNHLY and CDR2 FYNNEI. Filled out from reference TRBV2 and TRBJ1-1, the complete variable domain reads EPEVTQTPSHQVTQMGQEVILRCVPISNHLYFYWYRQILGQKVEFLVSFYNNEISEKSEIFDDQFSVERPDGSNFTLKIRSTKLEDSAMYFCASSDRGSRVTEAFFGQGTRLTVV.